This TCR beta chain was recovered during a study of T cell changes during pregnancy in multiple sclerosis. The trim removed 2 bases at V and 0 bases at J, leaving 5 bases unmatched. Germline lookup yields CDR1 SGDLS and CDR2 YYNGEE. The CDR3 is 17 residues long. Only in-frame clones appear in the TCRdb table, and some are missing; sequencing was by immunoSEQ multiplex PCR. Among 100,000 or so clones listed, roughly nine tenths were seen once. The chain employs TRBV9 and TRBJ2-7; TRBD2 agrees at 13 bases. This sequence was found in a female donor with multiple sclerosis, enrolled in a pregnancy study. The material sequenced was peripheral blood, taken in the second trimester of pregnancy. The CDR3 reads CASSVGTSGTISYEQYF. CDR3 coding DNA: TGTGCCAGCAGCGTCGGGACTAGCGGGACCATCTCCTACGAGCAGTACTTC.